The 5 T cell receptor beta chains below were found in one sample sequenced in a study of blood T cell repertoires in COVID-19. The table came from immunoSEQ multiplex PCR; TCRdb's copy has only in-frame clones and leaves some out. Among 250,000 to 300,000 clones listed, approximately 82% were seen once. Material for sequencing was peripheral blood. The receptors shown here come from a man aged 55 to 70 who had recovered from COVID-19.

This clone has only one observation. This sequence joins TRBV3-1 (or the pseudogene TRBV3-2) and TRBJ2-1, with 9 nucleotides matching TRBD2. V lost 4 bases to trimming and J lost 8 bases; unmatched junction nucleotides: 6. The CDR3 has 14 residues. CDR1 is LGHDT and CDR2 is YNNKEL in the germline V gene (reference sequence). CDR3 in amino acids: CASSLSGRRDEQFF. The CDR3 DNA reads TGTGCCAGCAGCCTGAGCGGGAGGCGAGATGAGCAGTTCTTC.

As concerns this clone: The sample holds other DNA sequences that translate to the same CDR3. The rearrangement uses TRBV18 and TRBJ1-2, with 7 bases matching TRBD1. Germline lookup yields CDR1 KGHSH and CDR2 LQKENI. V lost 3 bases to trimming and J lost 6 bases; unmatched junction nucleotides: 4. CDR3 length: 13 residues. CDR3 protein: CASSPRQGDGYTF. CDR3 in DNA: TGTGCCAGCTCACCCAGACAGGGAGATGGCTACACCTTC.

The J gene is TRBJ2-1, the V gene TRBV7-2; TRBD2 matches 8 bases. Germline CDR1 reads SGHTA; CDR2 reads FQGNSA. Trimming cost V 2 bases and J 4 bases; bases outside gene matches: 4. This CDR3 is 15 amino acids long. This CDR3 is CASSLSGGPYNEQFF. The CDR3 DNA reads as TGTGCCAGCAGCTTATCGGGGGGGCCTTACAATGAGCAGTTCTTC.

CDR3 region: CAWRREGQPQHF. CDR3 nucleotide sequence: TGTGCCTGGAGGAGGGAAGGCCAGCCCCAGCATTTT. The V and J genes are TRBV30 and TRBJ1-5; no clear D. The CDR3 totals 12 residues. Germline CDR1 and CDR2: GTSNPN and SVGIG (reference sequence). The V end lost 3 bases, the J end lost 7 bases, and 10 bases lay between the germline ends.

The chain uses TRBV27 and TRBJ2-1; D might be TRBD1 (6 bases). Per the germline V gene, CDR1 is MNHEY and CDR2 is SMNVEV (reference sequence). V shed 6 bases and J shed 4 bases, with 10 bases lying between them. The CDR3 consists of 13 residues. For the CDR3, the DNA is TGTGCCAGCAGGGGACAAATATACAATGAGCAGTTCTTC. Its protein product is CASRGQIYNEQFF.